Listed here are 21 T cell receptor beta chains from one sample, sequenced in a study of CD8+CD57+ T cells in acquired aplastic anemia. Genomic DNA acted as the template from which TCR beta VDJ combination and CDR3 sequence profiling were carried out. MiXCR, run by TCRdb on the reads, gives a single entry per CDR3 protein. Among about 210,000 distinct CDR3 sequences listed, roughly 55% were seen once. Sequencing used sorted CD4+, CD8+, or CD8+CD57+ T cells (not recorded which) from PBMCs. These receptors came from a human donor in good health.

V usage is TRBV7-9 and J usage is TRBJ2-7, with 9 bases that match TRBD2. The germline V gene encodes CDR1 SEHNR and CDR2 FQNEAQ (reference sequence). This CDR3 region has 14 residues. V lost 6 bases and J lost 3; bases outside the gene matches: 6. CDR3 amino acids: CASRPTSGHYEQYF. CDR3 bases: TGTGCCAGCAGGCCGACTAGCGGCCACTACGAGCAGTACTTC.

The chain joins TRBV29-1 to TRBJ2-7; the D is unclear. The CDR3 consists of 12 residues. V was trimmed by 3 bases and J by 2 bases, leaving 8 bases between them. The V gene's germline CDR1 is SQVTM and CDR2 ANQGSEA. Written as DNA, the CDR3 is TGCAGCGTTGACGCCTCGGCCTACGAGCAGTACTTC. Amino acid sequence: CSVDASAYEQYF.

The J gene is TRBJ2-5, the V gene TRBV20-1; 9 nucleotides align to TRBD1. Looked up from germline, CDR1 is DFQATT and CDR2 is SNEGSKA (reference sequence). The V segment lost 5 bases and the J segment 5 bases; nucleotides outside the gene matches: 15. The CDR3 covers 16 residues. The chain's CDR3 is CSAFGQGRGTGETQYF. The CDR3, as DNA: TGCAGTGCTTTCGGACAGGGGCGTGGAACCGGCGAGACCCAGTACTTC.

This clonotype was detected ten times or more. CDR3 in DNA: TGTGCCAGCAGCGTAGAAACAGCCGCTAACGCAGACAATGAGCAGTTCTTC. Its protein product is CASSVETAANADNEQFF. The chain links TRBV9 to TRBJ2-1, with unresolved D. This CDR3 has 17 amino acids. Germline V lookup: CDR1 SGDLS, CDR2 YYNGEE. V gave up 0 bases and J gave up 5 bases, with 18 bases separating them. The whole variable domain, remainder taken from reference TRBV9 and TRBJ2-1, is DSGVTQTPKHLITATGQRVTLRCSPRSGDLSVYWYQQSLDQGLQFLIQYYNGEERAKGNILERFSAQQFPDLHSELNLSSLELGDSALYFCASSVETAANADNEQFFGPGTRLTVL.

To note about this clonotype: Since the CDR3 does not end with the conserved phenylalanine or tryptophan, this likely comes from a read error. No DNA is shown, since the ends of the CDR3 on it are uncertain; the CDR3 is the one TCRdb lists. The rearrangement joins TRBV9 to TRBJ2-6; the table assigns TRBD2, which was not confirmed against the DNA. Ends included, the CDR3 has 9 residues. Germline V CDR1 and CDR2: SGDLS, YYNGEE. CDR3 sequence reads: CASSVEVAS.

The gene calls are TRBV20-1 and TRBJ2-7; 9 positions match TRBD1. CDR3 length: 13 residues. V shed 5 bases and J 5 bases; nucleotides not matched to a gene: 7. CDR1 and CDR2 from the germline V gene are DFQATT and SNEGSKA (reference sequence). This chain's CDR3 is CSAFRDRDDEQYF. DNA of the CDR3: TGCAGTGCTTTCCGGGACAGGGACGACGAGCAGTACTTC.

The genes are TRBV10-1 and TRBJ1-1; no definite D call. Germline V CDR1 and CDR2: WNHNN, SYGVQD (reference sequence). The CDR3 runs 14 residues. Trimming cost V 0 bases and J 2 bases, with 7 bases left between them. CDR3 nucleotides: TGCGCCAGCAGTGAGTCGTTGACAAACACTGAAGCTTTCTTT. This translates into CASSESLTNTEAFF.

This clonotype came up many times. The chain couples TRBV2 to TRBJ2-5, with D tentatively TRBD1 or TRBD2 (7 bases each). V dropped 2 bases and J dropped 3 bases, with 22 bases sitting between them. Germline V gene sequence: CDR1 SNHLY, CDR2 FYNNEI. The CDR3 is made up of 18 amino acids. CDR3 region: CASSESRWGGQIEETQYF. Here the CDR3 DNA reads TGTGCCAGCAGTGAATCAAGGTGGGGGGGACAGATAGAAGAGACCCAGTACTTC.

Ten or more counts support this clonotype. The rearrangement joins TRBV6-5 to TRBJ1-4; TRBD1 matches 7 bases. This CDR3 is 14 amino acids long. Germline assignment: CDR1 MNHEY and CDR2 SVGAGI. V gave up 6 bases and J gave up 3 bases; unmatched junction bases: 4. The CDR3: CASSKQGPNEKLFF. In DNA form, the CDR3 reads TGTGCCAGCAGCAAACAGGGGCCTAATGAAAAACTGTTTTTT.

The chain employs TRBV20-1 and TRBJ2-7, with TRBD1 matching 9 bases. V was clipped by 7 bases and J by 6 bases; unmatched bases: 10. CDR1 and CDR2 from the germline V gene are DFQATT and SNEGSKA (reference sequence). CDR3 size: 13 residues. CDR3 sequence (DNA): TGCAGTGTCGAGGGACAGGGTAATCCCGAGCAGTACTTC. Translation: CSVEGQGNPEQYF.

The CDR3, as DNA: TGTGCCAGTAGTCTCAGACAGGAACCCGTGAAGCTGTTTTTT. Residues: CASSLRQEPVKLFF. The chain links TRBV19 to TRBJ2-2; weak D call: TRBD1 (6 bases). The CDR3 consists of 14 residues. From germline, CDR1 is LNHDA and CDR2 SQIVND (reference sequence). Between the trimmed V and J ends, which lost 5 bases and 12 bases, there was a span of 19 bases. Full variable domain (remainder filled in from reference TRBV19 and TRBJ2-2): DGGITQSPKYLFRKEGQNVTLSCEQNLNHDAMYWYRQDPGQGLRLIYYSQIVNDFQKGDIAEGYSVSREKKESFPLTVTSAQKNPTAFYLCASSLRQEPVKLFFGEGSRLTVL.

This chain joins TRBV6-2 or TRBV6-3 and TRBJ2-1, with 10 bases aligning to TRBD2. This CDR3 region has 17 residues. From germline, CDR1 is MNHEY and CDR2 SVGEGT. The trim removed 2 bases at V and 3 bases at J, leaving 7 bases unmatched. CDR3 nucleotide sequence: TGTGCCAGCAGTTACACCCTAGCGGGAGATCACTACAATGAGCAGTTCTTC. It specifies CASSYTLAGDHYNEQFF.

The CDR3 spells CASSLVPGANEKLFF. The CDR3, as DNA: TGTGCCAGCAGCTTAGTTCCAGGCGCTAATGAAAAACTGTTTTTT. V is TRBV7-9 and J is TRBJ1-4; D not resolved. From germline, CDR1 is SEHNR and CDR2 FQNEAQ (reference sequence). Trimming pared 1 base from V and 3 bases from J, leaving 9 bases between. The CDR3 runs 15 residues.

At least ten counts were recorded for this clonotype. The chain joins TRBV4-3 to TRBJ1-5; D is unresolved. The V end lost 0 bases, the J end lost 4 bases, and 4 bases lay between the germline ends. The CDR3 contains 13 residues. The germline V gene encodes CDR1 LGHNA and CDR2 YSLEER. The CDR3 sequence is CASSQDSNQPQHF. Here the CDR3 DNA reads TGCGCCAGCAGCCAAGATTCAAATCAGCCCCAGCATTTT.

V gene TRBV7-2 combines with J gene TRBJ2-5; D may be TRBD2 (6 bases). This CDR3 is 15 amino acids long. Germline CDR1 SGHTA, CDR2 FQGNSA. V was shortened by 8 bases and J by 3 bases, with 19 bases between the two germline ends. The CDR3 protein is CASLLYGSGKETQYF. The CDR3 bases are TGTGCCAGCCTCCTTTACGGGAGCGGAAAAGAGACCCAGTACTTC.

The chain carries TRBV6-5 and TRBJ1-1; the D gene is possibly TRBD1 (6 bases). The V gene's germline CDR1 is MNHEY and CDR2 SVGAGI. This CDR3 comprises 17 residues. V lost 6 bases, J lost 0 bases, and 20 bases lay in between. The CDR3 DNA is TGTGCCAGCAGATTCTCAGACAGGCCCCCGATGAACACTGAAGCTTTCTTT. The encoded protein is CASRFSDRPPMNTEAFF.

The V gene is TRBV5-6, the J gene TRBJ2-7; 14 bases match TRBD2. The CDR3 extends over 15 amino acids. Germline-derived CDR1 and CDR2 are SGHDT and YYEEEE. Trimming took 4 bases from V and 4 from J; bases not matched to a gene: 4. CDR3: CASSQGLAGEYEQYF. The CDR3 DNA reads as TGTGCCAGCAGCCAGGGACTAGCGGGAGAGTACGAGCAGTACTTC.

Many counts were recorded for this clonotype. J is TRBJ1-1 and V is TRBV6-5, with D possibly TRBD1 on 6 matching bases. V lost 3 bases and J 4 bases, leaving 12 bases between the germline ends. CDR3 length equals 14 residues. The germline V gene has CDR1 MNHEY and CDR2 SVGAGI. For the CDR3, the DNA is TGTGCCAGCAGTTATACAGGGAGGGTCACTGAAGCTTTCTTT. It specifies CASSYTGRVTEAFF.

This sequence joins TRBV9 and TRBJ2-5, with D perhaps assigned TRBD1 or TRBD2 (5 bases each). CDR3 length equals 14 residues. Trimming stripped 1 base from V and 2 bases from J, with 9 bases between. Germline-derived CDR1 and CDR2 are SGDLS and YYNGEE. For the CDR3, the DNA is TGTGCCAGCAGCGTATTTGGGGGACAAGAGACCCAGTACTTC. Protein product: CASSVFGGQETQYF.

Only a few counts were recorded for this clonotype. The rearrangement joins TRBV7-9 to TRBJ2-7, with 11 bases matching TRBD1. The V and J ends lost 6 bases and 5 bases, in that order; junction bases with no gene match: 12. Germline V gives CDR1 SEHNR, CDR2 FQNEAQ (reference sequence). CDR3 length: 16 residues. The CDR3 sequence is CASSHTGTGGRDEQYF. CDR3 sequence (DNA): TGTGCCAGCAGTCATACCGGGACAGGGGGACGGGACGAGCAGTACTTC.

This sequence joins TRBV20-1 and TRBJ2-7, with D perhaps TRBD1 (6 bases). The CDR3 contains 16 residues. Germline CDR1 reads DFQATT; CDR2 reads SNEGSKA (reference sequence). V lost 0 bases and J lost 3, with 18 bases in between. The CDR3, as DNA: TGCAGTGCTAGAGACCTCTCGGGACACCACTTCTACGAGCAGTACTTC. Translation gives CSARDLSGHHFYEQYF.